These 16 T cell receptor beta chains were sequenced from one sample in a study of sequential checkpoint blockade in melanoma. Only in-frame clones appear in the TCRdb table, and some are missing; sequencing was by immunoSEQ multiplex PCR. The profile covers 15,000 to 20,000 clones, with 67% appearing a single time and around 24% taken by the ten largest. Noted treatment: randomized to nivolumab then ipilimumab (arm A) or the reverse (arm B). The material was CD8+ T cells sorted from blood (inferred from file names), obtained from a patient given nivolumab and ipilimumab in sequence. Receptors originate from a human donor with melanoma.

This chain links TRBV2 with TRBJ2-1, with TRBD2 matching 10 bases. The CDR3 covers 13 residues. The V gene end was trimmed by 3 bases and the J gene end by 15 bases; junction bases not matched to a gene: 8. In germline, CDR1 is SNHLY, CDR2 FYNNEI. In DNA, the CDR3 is TGTGCCAGCAGTGAGGCGGTAGCGGGGGGTCCGTTCTTC. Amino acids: CASSEAVAGGPFF. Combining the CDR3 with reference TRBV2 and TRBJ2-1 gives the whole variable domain EPEVTQTPSHQVTQMGQEVILRCVPISNHLYFYWYRQILGQKVEFLVSFYNNEISEKSEIFDDQFSVERPDGSNFTLKIRSTKLEDSAMYFCASSEAVAGGPFFGPGTRLTVL.

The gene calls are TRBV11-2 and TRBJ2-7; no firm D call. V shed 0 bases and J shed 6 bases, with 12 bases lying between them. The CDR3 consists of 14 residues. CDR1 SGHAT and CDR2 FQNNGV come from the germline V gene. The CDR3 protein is CASSLDRGAGEQYF. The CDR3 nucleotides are TGTGCCAGCAGCTTAGATCGAGGAGCTGGCGAGCAGTACTTC.

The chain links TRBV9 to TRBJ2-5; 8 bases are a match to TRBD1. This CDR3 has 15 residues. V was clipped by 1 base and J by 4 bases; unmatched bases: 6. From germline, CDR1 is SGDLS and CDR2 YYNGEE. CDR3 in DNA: TGTGCCAGCAGCGTACAGGGGGCTACCTCAGAGACCCAGTACTTC. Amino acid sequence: CASSVQGATSETQYF.

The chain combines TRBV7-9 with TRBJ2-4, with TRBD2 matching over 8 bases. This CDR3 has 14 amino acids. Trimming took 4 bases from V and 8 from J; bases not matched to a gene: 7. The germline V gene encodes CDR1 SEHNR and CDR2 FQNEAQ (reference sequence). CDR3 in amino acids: CASSSGLGRDIQYF. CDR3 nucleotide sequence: TGTGCCAGCAGCTCGGGACTAGGAAGGGACATTCAGTACTTC.

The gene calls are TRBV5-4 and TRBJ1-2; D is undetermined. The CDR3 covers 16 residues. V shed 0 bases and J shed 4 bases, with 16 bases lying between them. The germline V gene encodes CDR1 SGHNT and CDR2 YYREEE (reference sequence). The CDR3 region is CASSLGRERGAYGYTF. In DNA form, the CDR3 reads TGTGCCAGCAGCTTGGGGCGGGAACGGGGTGCCTATGGCTACACCTTC. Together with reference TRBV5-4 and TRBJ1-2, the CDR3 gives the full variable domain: ETGVTQSPTHLIKTRGQQVTLRCSSQSGHNTVSWYQQALGQGPQFIFQYYREEENGRGNFPPRFSGLQFPNYSSELNVNALELDDSALYLCASSLGRERGAYGYTFGSGTRLTVV.

The CDR3 nucleotides are TGTGCCAGCAGCTTCGGGACAGGGGGCGCGAACACCGGGGAGCTGTTTTTT. It is translated as CASSFGTGGANTGELFF. V is TRBV5-6 and J is TRBJ2-2; 12 positions agree with TRBD1. Trimming removed 2 bases from V and 0 bases from J; junction bases left unmatched: 2. CDR3 length equals 17 residues. Germline CDR1 and CDR2: SGHDT and YYEEEE.

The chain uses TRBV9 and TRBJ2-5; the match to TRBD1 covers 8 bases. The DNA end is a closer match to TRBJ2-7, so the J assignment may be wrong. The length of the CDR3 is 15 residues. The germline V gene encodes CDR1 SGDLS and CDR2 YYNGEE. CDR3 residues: CASSVEAGGVYEQYF. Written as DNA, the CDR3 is TGTGCCAGCAGCGTAGAGGCAGGGGGCGTTTACGAGCAGTACTTC.

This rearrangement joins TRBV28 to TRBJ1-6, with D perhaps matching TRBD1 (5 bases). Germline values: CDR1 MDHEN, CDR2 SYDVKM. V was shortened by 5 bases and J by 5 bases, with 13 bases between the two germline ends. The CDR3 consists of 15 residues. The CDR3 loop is CASSELDTDNSPLHF. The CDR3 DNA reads TGTGCCAGCAGTGAATTGGACACGGATAATTCACCCCTCCACTTT. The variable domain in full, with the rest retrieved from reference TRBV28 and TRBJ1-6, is DVKVTQSSRYLVKRTGEKVFLECVQDMDHENMFWYRQDPGLGLRLIYFSYDVKMKEKGDIPEGYSVSREKKERFSLILESASTNQTSMYLCASSELDTDNSPLHFGNGTRLTVT.

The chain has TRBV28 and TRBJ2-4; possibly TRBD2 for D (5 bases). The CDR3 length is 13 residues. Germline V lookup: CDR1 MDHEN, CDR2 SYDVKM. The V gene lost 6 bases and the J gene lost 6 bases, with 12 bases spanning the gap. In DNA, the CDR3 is TGTGCCAGCAGCCCGGCGGGCGGAAACATTCAGTACTTC. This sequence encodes CASSPAGGNIQYF.

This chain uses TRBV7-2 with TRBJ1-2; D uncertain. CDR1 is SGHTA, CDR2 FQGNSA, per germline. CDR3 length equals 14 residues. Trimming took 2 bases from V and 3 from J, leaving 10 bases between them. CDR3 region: CASSLSGEDYGYTF. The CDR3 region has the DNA TGTGCCAGCAGCTTATCCGGTGAGGACTATGGCTACACCTTC.

CDR3 sequence: CASTPGGASTEAFF. CDR3 nucleotide sequence: TGCGCCAGCACCCCAGGGGGCGCGAGCACTGAAGCTTTCTTT. The chain uses TRBV4-3 and TRBJ1-1; 8 bases align to TRBD1. The CDR3 is 14 residues long. From germline, CDR1 is LGHNA and CDR2 YSLEER. With 7 bases clipped from V and 4 bases from J, the junction kept 8 bases outside the gene matches.

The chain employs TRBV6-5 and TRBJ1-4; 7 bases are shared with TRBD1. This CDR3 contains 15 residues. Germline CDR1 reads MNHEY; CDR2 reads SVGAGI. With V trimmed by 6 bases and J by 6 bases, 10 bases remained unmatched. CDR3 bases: TGTGCCAGCAGCCCGAGGGGGCTTTGGGATGAAAAACTGTTTTTT. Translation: CASSPRGLWDEKLFF.

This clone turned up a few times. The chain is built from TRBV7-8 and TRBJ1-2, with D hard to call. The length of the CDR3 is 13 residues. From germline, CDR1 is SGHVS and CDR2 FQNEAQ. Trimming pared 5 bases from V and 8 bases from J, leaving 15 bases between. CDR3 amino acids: CASSPTVSSGYTF. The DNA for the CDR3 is TGTGCCAGCAGCCCCACAGTATCCTCGGGCTACACCTTC. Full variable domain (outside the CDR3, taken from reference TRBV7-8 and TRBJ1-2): GAGVSQSPRYKVAKRGQDVALRCDPISGHVSLFWYQQALGQGPEFLTYFQNEAQLDKSGLPSDRFFAERPEGSVSTLKIQRTQQEDSAVYLCASSPTVSSGYTFGSGTRLTVV.

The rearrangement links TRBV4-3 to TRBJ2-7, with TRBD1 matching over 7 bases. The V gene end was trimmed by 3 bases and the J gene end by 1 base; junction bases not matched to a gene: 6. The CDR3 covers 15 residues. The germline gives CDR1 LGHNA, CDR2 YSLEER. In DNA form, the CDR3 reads TGCGCCAGCAGCCAGGCCCCGGGACAGTCCTACGAGCAGTACTTC. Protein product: CASSQAPGQSYEQYF.

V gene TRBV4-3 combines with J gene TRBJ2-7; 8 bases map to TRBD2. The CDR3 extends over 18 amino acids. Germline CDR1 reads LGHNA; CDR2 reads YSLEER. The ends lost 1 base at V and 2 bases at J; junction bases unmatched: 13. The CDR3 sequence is CASSQAAIPGLVTYEQYF. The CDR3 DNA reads TGCGCCAGCAGCCAAGCCGCGATACCGGGACTAGTCACCTACGAGCAGTACTTC.

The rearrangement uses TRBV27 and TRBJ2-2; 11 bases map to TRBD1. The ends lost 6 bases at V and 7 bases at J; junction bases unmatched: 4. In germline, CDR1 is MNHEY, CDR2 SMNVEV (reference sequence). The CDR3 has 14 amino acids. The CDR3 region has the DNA TGTGCCAGCAGCGGACAGGGGGCTAGCGGGGAGCTGTTTTTT. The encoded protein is CASSGQGASGELFF.